One sample yielded the 8 T cell receptor beta chains listed below, sequenced in a study of shared clonotypes between healthy human individuals (dated by TCRdb to 2020 to 2022). Libraries were made using the immunoSEQ multiplex PCR assay. TCRdb's version of the immuneACCESS table is confined to in-frame rearrangements and falls short of the full clone set. An unresolved V gene accounts for under half of the shortfall where checked; the remainder is of unknown origin. This sample is represented by just under 350,000 clones; less than 85% of them were singletons. More than 9% of the sample rests with the top ten. Specimen: memory CD4+ T cells sorted from blood. Sample cell subset or site, as interpreted from the label and publication: CD45RA-negative fraction. The receptors were gathered from a man aged 25 to 45 in good health.

CDR3 bases: TGTGCCAGCAGCTTAGGGGGCCCCTACGAGCAGTACTTC. Amino acid sequence: CASSLGGPYEQYF. The V and J genes are TRBV7-9 and TRBJ2-7; D is possibly TRBD1 (5 bases). In germline, CDR1 is SEHNR, CDR2 FQNEAQ (reference sequence). V lost 1 base and J lost 2, with 6 bases in between. The CDR3 contains 13 residues.

The J gene is TRBJ2-3, the V gene TRBV18; D unclear. V shed 2 bases and J shed 6 bases, with 6 bases lying between them. The CDR3 has 12 residues. From germline, CDR1 is KGHSH and CDR2 LQKENI. The CDR3 sequence is CASSPKTDTQYF. In DNA, the CDR3 is TGTGCCAGCTCACCAAAGACGGATACGCAGTATTTT.

V gene TRBV7-2 combines with J gene TRBJ2-1; a possible D gene is TRBD2 (6 bases). The CDR3 loop spans 15 amino acids. The germline V gene has CDR1 SGHTA and CDR2 FQGNSA. Trimming left V 1 base short and J 8 bases short, with 15 bases between. The CDR3, as DNA: TGTGCCAGCAGCTTAGAGGCGGGATACGGCGATGAGCAGTTCTTC. Protein product: CASSLEAGYGDEQFF.

The chain links TRBV7-2 to TRBJ1-1, with 7 bases identical to TRBD1. J gave up 4 bases and V 4 bases, and 6 bases lay outside the gene matches. Germline V gene lookup returns CDR1 SGHTA and CDR2 FQGNSA. The CDR3 extends over 14 amino acids. The CDR3 region is CASSSTGQSTEAFF. For the CDR3, the DNA is TGTGCCAGCAGCTCAACGGGACAGAGCACTGAAGCTTTCTTT. The full variable domain, rest sourced from reference TRBV7-2 and TRBJ1-1, is GAGVSQSPSNKVTEKGKDVELRCDPISGHTALYWYRQSLGQGLEFLIYFQGNSAPDKSGLPSDRFSAERTGGSVSTLTIQRTQQEDSAVYLCASSSTGQSTEAFFGQGTRLTVV.

The rearrangement uses TRBV19 and TRBJ1-5, with TRBD1 as a possible D gene (6 bases). CDR1 and CDR2 from the germline V gene are LNHDA and SQIVND (reference sequence). V lost 5 bases and J 3 bases, leaving 20 bases between the germline ends. CDR3 length: 17 amino acids. The CDR3 region is CASSSGAGRGPNQPQHF. In nucleotides, the CDR3 is TGTGCCAGTAGTTCGGGGGCCGGCAGGGGCCCCAATCAGCCCCAGCATTTT.

The chain is built from TRBV6-5 and TRBJ2-5; D unresolved. Germline lookup yields CDR1 MNHEY and CDR2 SVGAGI. The V end lost 0 bases, the J end lost 7 bases, and 9 bases lay between the germline ends. The CDR3 runs to 13 residues. DNA for the CDR3: TGTGCCAGCAGTTACTCGGATTTGGCGACCCAGTACTTC. Protein sequence: CASSYSDLATQYF.

The chain carries TRBV11-2 and TRBJ1-2, with a possible D match to TRBD1 (5 bases). The germline gives CDR1 SGHAT, CDR2 FQNNGV. Trimming removed 3 bases from V and 8 bases from J, with 13 bases in between. This CDR3 region has 13 residues. The CDR3 DNA reads as TGTGCCAGCAGCTTCCTCAACAGGCAAGGCTACACCTTC. Translating it yields CASSFLNRQGYTF.

The V call is TRBV9, the J call TRBJ2-3; 11 nucleotides align to TRBD2. The germline V gene encodes CDR1 SGDLS and CDR2 YYNGEE. The CDR3 consists of 18 residues. The ends lost 2 bases at V and 2 bases at J; junction bases unmatched: 10. CDR3 bases: TGTGCCAGCAGCGTCCTAGGGGGGACTAGCGGATACACAGATACGCAGTATTTT. This sequence encodes CASSVLGGTSGYTDTQYF.